This TCR beta chain derives from a study of T cells after yellow fever vaccination. Study-wide findings and caveats: Abundant clonotypes from the bulk population could get into FACS-sorted repertoires as contaminants. Peaking faster, on day 5 versus 15, the secondary response was nonetheless weaker. Overall, a small share of clonotypes was seen in both CD4 and CD8 compartments.

Conversion of TCR transcripts into cDNA relied on 5'RACE template switching, which added a universal primer site and UMIs. TCRdb recomputed calls from the 5' RACE reads with MiXCR, one row per CDR3 protein. The table records about 340,000 distinct CDR3 sequences, 3% to 4.5% of them present only once. The table lists this clonotype with many counts. The antigen remains undetermined. With 0 bases removed from V and 4 bases from J, the gap between germline ends came to 6 bases. The CDR3 runs to 13 residues. CDR1 is LGHNA, CDR2 YSLEER, per germline. This TCR derives from a man aged 18 to 29 who received the YFV17D yellow fever vaccine. The chain links TRBV4-3 to TRBJ2-5, with D uncertain. This sample comprised PBMCs, obtained 5 days after the yellow fever booster vaccination. The CDR3 loop is CASSQDPVETQYF. The CDR3 DNA sequence: TGCGCCAGCAGCCAAGATCCAGTAGAGACCCAGTACTTC.